This section outlines one T cell receptor beta chain sequence together with its context. The table lists this clonotype with many counts. There is no known antigen for this receptor. The sample holds no much larger clone one base away, and base qualities are not on file. The V end loses 3 bases and the J end loses 6 bases, and a stretch of 11 bases separates them. Including cysteine and phenylalanine, the CDR3 has 13 amino acids. Here the CDR3 DNA is all that survives: 39 bases in frame from base 1. Receptors were amplified or captured by multiplex PCR. For sequencing, an Illumina HiSeq 4000 was employed. TCR beta libraries were built with iRepertoire HTBI primers and Arm-PCR amplification of CDR3 regions. Gel purification was performed on PCR products prior to sequencing. As for how the authors treated the data: Gene usage analysis of CDR3 amino acid clonotypes used the approximately 56 TRBV and more than 13 TRBJ segments found across samples. COPE and FqMerger were used to merge filtered high-quality paired reads into contigs. BLAST was used to align contigs to IMGT TRBV, TRBD and TRBJ reference genes, with CDR3 defined following IMGT. Clonotypes above 0.1% frequency were classified as highly expanded clones. Shannon entropy served as the measure of repertoire diversity, while the Gini coefficient captured V-J evenness. Public clonotypes were defined as clonotypes shared by more than one individual. Starting from the raw public reads, TCRdb applied fastp trimming at Q25, assembled clones with MiXCR and retained in-frame beta chains. Each CDR3 protein gets just one entry, which takes the most common genes and DNA from the rows behind it. What appears here as the V and J calls and clone size reflects TCRdb's work, not the paper's. Present in this sample are hundreds of thousands of distinct CDR3 sequences, roughly 15% of which were seen just once. Around a sixth of the sample is in the top ten clones.

This entry comes from a study of regulatory T cells in long-lasting Graves disease (dated by TCRdb to about 2021). Background for the entire study: Patients with newly diagnosed Graves' disease had been on antithyroid drugs for under 3 months. A total of roughly 35 samples underwent TCR sequencing: around 13 from persistent and some 20 from newly diagnosed Graves' disease patients. The study was registered as a clinical trial and conducted in China. Persistent Graves' disease patients were compared with newly diagnosed Graves' disease patients by peripheral blood TCR sequencing and RNA sequencing.

Overall study outcomes, separate from this receptor: Persistent disease showed preferential use of TRBV28, TRBJ1-2 and TRBJ2-5, whereas newly diagnosed disease favored TRBV20-1 and TRBJ2-1. Only the TCR beta chain was sequenced and analyzed. The authors acknowledged the small sample size as a limitation that may reduce accuracy. A larger number of public clonotypes was shared among persistent patients (2,741) than among newly diagnosed patients (around 890). Persistent Graves' disease patients showed lower TCR Shannon entropy and fewer highly expanded clones than newly diagnosed patients, suggesting clonal expansion. Because the primary lesion, thyroid tissue, could not be accessed, the study looked at peripheral blood alone.

The sample's time point, from its label and the paper: newly diagnosed GD, antithyroid drugs for less than 3 months. For both TCR sequencing and RNA sequencing, RNA was extracted from PBMCs using TRIzol. The diagnosis of Graves' disease was made according to American Thyroid Association guidelines. The patients came from an endocrinology department in Xi'an, China. Each patient gave 9 to 10 milliliters of peripheral blood, collected in an EDTA anticoagulant tube. Ficoll Paque Plus density gradient separation was used to isolate PBMCs, and no further T cell sorting was done. RNA quality was checked with an Agilent 2100 Bioanalyzer and agarose gel, and concentration with a NanoDrop 2000. This sample was shared with a second study, whose subject was T cells in Graves' hyperthyroidism and ophthalmopathy. That second publication adds: Stable Graves' hyperthyroidism was defined as the absence of progression to ophthalmopathy over 18 months of follow-up. Hyperthyroidism patients were newly diagnosed, with disease duration under 2 months, and aged 18 to 65 years. Any patient with an uncontrolled infection, another autoimmune disease, pregnancy or lactation was excluded. Clinical symptoms, serum thyroxine and TRAb, thyroid ultrasound, and orbital computed tomography formed the basis for the diagnoses. A first-round RT-PCR of the TCR CDR3 used the HTBI primer set with the Qiagen OneStep RT-PCR kit. Most expanded thyroid clonotypes (frequency above 0.001) were also found in blood, which suggests that blood repertoires may mirror thyroid immune responses. Ophthalmopathy was separated from stable hyperthyroidism by a 13 V-J signature model, with approximately 86% sensitivity and 81% to 83% specificity obtained in cross-validation and 80%/75% obtained in testing. In validation, progression to ophthalmopathy was predicted by the model with around 70% sensitivity and roughly 76% specificity, a median of 6.5 months before onset. A discovery cohort of about 95 patients, roughly 45 with Graves' ophthalmopathy and under 60 with stable Graves' hyperthyroidism, was used to find distinguishing TCR V-J signatures. An independent validation cohort of about 20 hyperthyroidism patients and about 15 patients who later progressed to ophthalmopathy tested prospective prediction of ophthalmopathy. The approximately 100 discovery patients were randomly split 7:3 into training and test sets. In about 6 Graves' hyperthyroidism patients, the study also compared T-cell repertoires from thyroid tissue with T-cell repertoires from blood. After blood sampling, hyperthyroidism patients were treated with methimazole at a starting dose of 30 mg daily, and ophthalmopathy patients were treated with high-dose intravenous methylprednisolone. Libraries were constructed in a second round of multiplex PCR, after which size selection and purification were carried out. Libraries were sequenced paired-end with 100 bp reads on an Illumina HiSeq2000. SOAPnuke was used to process the raw data, with reads discarded if the reads contained adapters or uncalled bases, had a mean Phred below 15, or lacked an exact constant-primer or identifier match. COPE v1.2.5 was used to merge high-quality paired reads, and clonotypes were defined as unique nucleotide sequences. MiTCR v1.1 was used to align clonotypes to the IMGT TRBV, TRBD and TRBJ reference segments. The analysis included only V-J combinations with a frequency above 0.0001, which together covered more than 98% of the repertoires. A TCS score was defined as the ratio between F50 (clonal expansion) and ExV (chaos), using BLOSUM62-based TCRdist between CDR3 peptides within each V-J. Welch's t-statistics and random forest reduced 450 to 600 V-J features to about 13, which were used in a naive Bayes classifier (R e1071). Sample size was not statistically predetermined, and investigators were not blinded to group allocation. TCR Vbeta CDR3 sequencing of approximately 140 peripheral blood samples (under 45 ophthalmopathy, 75 hyperthyroidism and approximately 17 progressor patients) is reported in the paper.

Sample: peripheral blood mononuclear cells (PBMCs), taken at new diagnosis, from a patient treated with antithyroid drugs. Recombination joined TRBV12-3 or TRBV12-4 with TRBJ1-1; no confident D gene assignment can be made. This sequence originates from a young woman with Graves disease. Donor details come from another sample of the same person, matched by shared clones. The CDR3 region: CASSFTAGPEAFF. The sequenced DNA is TGTGCCAGCAGTTTTACAGCGGGTCCTGAAGCTTTCTTT.